This TCR beta chain originates from a study of T cell repertoires in cytomegalovirus infection. This clonotype showed up many times. CDR3 size: 14 residues. Germline-derived CDR1 and CDR2 are SGHVS and FNYEAQ. With 1 base removed from V and 8 bases from J, the gap between germline ends came to 14 bases. TCRdb reprocessed the reads via MiXCR and lists one record per CDR3 protein. The repertoire has 250,000 to 350,000 distinct CDR3 sequences, roughly 25% of them found once; the top ten carry roughly 13%. This sequence originates from a human donor in good health (CMV status not recorded). Some clones in this sample may be carry-over from other donors' samples. The chain joins TRBV7-6 to TRBJ1-2; D remains unclear. Sequenced sample: PBMCs. CDR3 DNA: TGTGCCAGCAGCTTAGAGGCGGGATATGGGGGCTACACCTTC. It codes for CASSLEAGYGGYTF.